This TCR beta chain was sequenced for a study of blood T cell repertoires in COVID-19. CDR1 and CDR2 (germline): LGHDT, YNNKEL (reference sequence). V lost 3 bases and J 0 bases, leaving 14 bases between the germline ends. This CDR3 has 16 amino acids. In the study's own analysis: Amplified reference gene primers provided the basis for estimating nucleated cell counts. Libraries were prepared by immunoSEQ multiplex PCR; TCRdb keeps only in-frame clonotypes and omits some of them. V, J and clone size reflect that table, while D and trimming were determined from the DNA. Seen here are under 250,000 clones, around 84% observed once, and the top ten hold 5.1%.

The rearrangement links TRBV3-1 (or the pseudogene TRBV3-2) to TRBJ1-2; unclear D gene. This TCR came from a woman in her sixties or seventies who had recovered from COVID-19. Sequences were obtained from peripheral blood. DNA for the CDR3: TGTGCCAGCAGCCAGCCTGCGGACTCAGCTAACTATGGCTACACCTTC. As protein: CASSQPADSANYGYTF.